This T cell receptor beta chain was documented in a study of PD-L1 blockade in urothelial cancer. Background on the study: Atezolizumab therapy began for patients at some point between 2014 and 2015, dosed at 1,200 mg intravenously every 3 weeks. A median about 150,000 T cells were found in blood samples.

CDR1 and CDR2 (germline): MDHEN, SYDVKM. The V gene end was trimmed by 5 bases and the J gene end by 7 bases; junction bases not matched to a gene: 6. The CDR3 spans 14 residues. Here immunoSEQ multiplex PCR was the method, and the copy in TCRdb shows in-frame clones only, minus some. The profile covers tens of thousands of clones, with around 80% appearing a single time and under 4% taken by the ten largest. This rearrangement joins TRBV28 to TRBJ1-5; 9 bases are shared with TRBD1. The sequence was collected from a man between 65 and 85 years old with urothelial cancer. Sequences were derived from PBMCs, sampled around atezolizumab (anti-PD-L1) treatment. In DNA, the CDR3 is TGTGCCAGCAGTAAGACAGGGGGTGAGCAGCCCCAGCATTTT. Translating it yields CASSKTGGEQPQHF. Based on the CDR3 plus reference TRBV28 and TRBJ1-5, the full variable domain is DVKVTQSSRYLVKRTGEKVFLECVQDMDHENMFWYRQDPGLGLRLIYFSYDVKMKEKGDIPEGYSVSREKKERFSLILESASTNQTSMYLCASSKTGGEQPQHFGDGTRLSIL.